This T cell receptor (beta chain) was sequenced during a study of blood T cell repertoires in COVID-19. Trimming removed 7 bases from V and 5 bases from J, with 11 bases in between. CDR3 length: 13 residues. In germline, CDR1 is SEHNR, CDR2 FQNEAQ (reference sequence). Some clones are missing from TCRdb's copy, which holds only in-frame ones; the method was immunoSEQ multiplex PCR. This sample has 260,000 or so clones, with 80% to 90% found just once. Participants were placed into cohorts based on the clinical history they reported. The sequence came from a man between 18 and 29 years old who had recovered from COVID-19. V is TRBV7-9 and J is TRBJ2-2, with a tentative D call TRBD1 (5 bases). The material sequenced was PBMCs or T cells enriched from blood (not recorded which). The CDR3: CASNSYRTGELFF. In DNA form, the CDR3 reads TGTGCCAGCAACTCTTACAGGACCGGGGAGCTGTTTTTT. Full variable domain (outside the CDR3, taken from reference TRBV7-9 and TRBJ2-2): DTGVSQNPRHKITKRGQNVTFRCDPISEHNRLYWYRQTLGQGPEFLTYFQNEAQLEKSRLLSDRFSAERPKGSFSTLEIQRTEQGDSAMYLCASNSYRTGELFFGEGSRLTVL.